The 6 T cell receptor beta chains listed next were all sequenced from one sample in a study of CXCR3-negative and CXCR3-positive naive CD8 T cells. General study points: Comparison of naive cells showed more hydrophobic TRB CDR3s in CXCR3-positive than in CXCR3-negative naive cells.

These TCRs are of unknown antigen specificity. With UMI labels, 5' RACE was used to prepare the TRB cDNA libraries. Using the 5' RACE reads, TCRdb records one entry per CDR3 protein without DNA. With tens of thousands of distinct CDR3 sequences in the sample, the ten largest clones hold 0.5% to 0.55%. The sample was naive CXCR3+ CD8+ T cells from blood. Subset specified: CD45RO-CCR7+CD27+CD95- naive CD8+ T cells expressing CXCR3 (TNR3+). The receptors shown here come from a human donor in good health. Some clones in this sample may be carry-over from other donors' samples.

The J gene is TRBJ2-5, the V gene TRBV20-1. Germline CDR1 reads DFQATT; CDR2 reads SNEGSKA (reference sequence). This CDR3 has 14 residues. The CDR3 sequence is CSARDMLAGETQYF.

This chain links TRBV7-2 with TRBJ2-1. Germline V gene data show CDR1 as SGHTA and CDR2 as FQGNSA. This CDR3 has 12 amino acids. The CDR3 sequence: CASSYMYNEQFF. Complete variable domain (other parts from reference TRBV7-2 and TRBJ2-1): GAGVSQSPSNKVTEKGKDVELRCDPISGHTALYWYRQSLGQGLEFLIYFQGNSAPDKSGLPSDRFSAERTGGSVSTLTIQRTQQEDSAVYLCASSYMYNEQFFGPGTRLTVL.

The genes are TRBV14 and TRBJ1-2. Germline loops: CDR1 SGHDN, CDR2 FVKESK. The length of the CDR3 is 17 residues. CDR3 loop: CASSQAPRLNPYHGYTF.

The V call is TRBV29-1, the J call TRBJ1-2. The CDR3 consists of 13 residues. Per the germline V gene, CDR1 is SQVTM and CDR2 is ANQGSEA. CDR3 sequence: CSVEVAGTYGYTF.

Here the CDR3 reads CASSPPFPDTQYF. This chain connects TRBV7-9 to TRBJ2-3; TCRdb outputs TRBD2, but without DNA this stays unchecked. This CDR3 has 13 amino acids. Per germline, CDR1 SEHNR and CDR2 FQNEAQ (reference sequence).

This chain connects TRBV7-3 to TRBJ2-2; TCRdb lists TRBD1, though no DNA is available to test this call. The CDR3 length is 19 residues. Germline lookup yields CDR1 SGHTA and CDR2 FQGTGA. The CDR3 loop is CASSLMARGPLSGTGELFF.